This T cell receptor (beta chain) stems from a study of post-analysis software for immune sequencing data. TCR beta cDNA libraries included unique molecular identifiers. TCRdb ran MiXCR on the PCR reads and lists one entry per CDR3 protein. Of about 770,000 distinct CDR3 sequences detected, under 60% appear once; the ten largest clones hold roughly 4.5%. Overall study findings and caveats: Same-batch preparations were strongly co-clustered by F measure. When compared against controls, multiple sclerosis patients showed significantly lower normalized Chao1 diversity. Five or six TRBV segments were significantly more frequent in patients than in controls. TRBV5-6, TRBV5-1 and TRBV20-1 were among these segments.

This CDR3 spans 15 amino acids. The germline V gene has CDR1 SGHDT and CDR2 YYEEEE. Trimming took 4 bases from V and 0 from J, leaving 14 bases between them. This clonotype has a handful of counts. The antigen remains unidentified. Sequencing was carried out using blood. The receptor comes from a girl between 10 and 17 years old with multiple sclerosis. The rearrangement joins TRBV5-6 to TRBJ2-7; D might be TRBD1 (6 bases). Here the CDR3 DNA reads TGTGCCAGCAGCCCGTCGGACAGACCCTCCTACGAGCAGTACTTC. Translating gives CASSPSDRPSYEQYF.